These T cell receptor beta chains were read from a single sample in a study of blood T cell repertoires in COVID-19. Using immunoSEQ multiplex PCR, the repertoire was profiled, and TCRdb retains in-frame clones only, with some absent. The sample lists hundreds of thousands of clones, approximately 91% occurring once. Sequencing was performed on PBMCs or T cells enriched from blood (not recorded which). The receptors shown here come from a young woman who had been exposed to COVID-19. Both conserved end residues are part of each CDR3. The order of the fields is J gene, D gene, V gene, clone size, CDR3 DNA, CDR3 protein. The D gene is left open where the match is weak. Part of the rows lack a size; the others show once, few, many or a class for expanded clones.

TRBJ1-4	TRBD1	TRBV30	.	TGTGCCTGGAGTGTATCAGGGGGCGGTGAAAAACTGTTTTTT	CAWSVSGGGEKLFF
TRBJ2-7	.	TRBV7-6	once	TGTGCCAGCAGCTTAGCCCCCGGGAACGAGCAGTACTTC	CASSLAPGNEQYF
TRBJ1-5	.	TRBV28	.	TGTGCCAGCACGATTTCACAGGGTTTGAATCAGCCCCAGCATTTT	CASTISQGLNQPQHF
TRBJ1-2	TRBD1	TRBV28	.	TGTGCCAGCAGCCCCGGGACAGGGGGCGTAAGTGGCTACACCTTC	CASSPGTGGVSGYTF
TRBJ1-2	TRBD1	TRBV4-2	.	TGTGCCAGCAGCCAAACTCCGGGACAGGCCTATCGTGGCTACACCTTC	CASSQTPGQAYRGYTF
TRBJ1-2	TRBD1	TRBV3-1/TRBV3-2	.	TGTGCCAGCAGCCAAGTTTGGCAGGGGGTGGTTGGCTACACCTTC	CASSQVWQGVVGYTF
TRBJ2-1	TRBD2	TRBV19	few	TGTGCCAGTAGTATAGATCGGGCTAGCGGCGCGGATGAGCAGTTCTTC	CASSIDRASGADEQFF
TRBJ2-7	TRBD1	TRBV6-1	.	TGTGCCAGCAAATTGGGACAGGGGGCCTACGAGCAGTACTTC	CASKLGQGAYEQYF
TRBJ2-7	TRBD2	TRBV7-6	.	TGTGCCAGCAGCAGACTAGCGGGAGGGGGAACCTACGAGCAGTACTTC	CASSRLAGGGTYEQYF
TRBJ2-2	.	TRBV5-1	few	TGCGCCAGCAGCTTACAGGTTGAGTTGGCCGGGGAGCTGTTTTTT	CASSLQVELAGELFF
TRBJ2-1	TRBD1	TRBV5-3	.	TGTGCCAGATTTGGGACAGATGAGCAGTTCTTC	CARFGTDEQFF
TRBJ2-3	TRBD1	TRBV2	.	TGTGCCAGCAGTGAAGCTTGGGGACAGGGACCCGATACGCAGTATTTT	CASSEAWGQGPDTQYF
TRBJ1-2	.	TRBV27	.	TGTGCCAGCAGTTTCCACAGCGGGGGCTATGGCTACACCTTC	CASSFHSGGYGYTF
TRBJ2-5	TRBD2	TRBV28	.	TGTGCCAGCCAAGACGGGACTAGCGGGAACGTGCGCCAAGAGACCCAGTACTTC	CASQDGTSGNVRQETQYF
TRBJ1-2	TRBD1	TRBV18	.	TGTGCCAGCTCACTCCAACCGGGACAGGGGAACTATGGCTACACCTTC	CASSLQPGQGNYGYTF
TRBJ2-1	.	TRBV6-4	.	TGTGCCAGCAGGAAGGACAGTTTCTCCTACAATGAGCAGTTCTTC	CASRKDSFSYNEQFF
TRBJ1-3	TRBD1	TRBV28	.	TGTGCCAGCAGTGGCCCGGGACAGGGGGCTGAGGCCGGAAACACCATATATTTT	CASSGPGQGAEAGNTIYF
TRBJ2-5	TRBD2	TRBV6-2/TRBV6-3	.	TGTGCCAGCAGTGGGACTAGCGATGGCGAGACCCAGTACTTC	CASSGTSDGETQYF
TRBJ1-1	.	TRBV27	.	TGTGCCAGCAGTTTTAGGGGGGGGAACCATGAAGCTTTCTTT	CASSFRGGNHEAFF
TRBJ2-1	.	TRBV4-1	.	TGCGCCAGCAGCCAAGAGCTTCTGGACAAGGTCTTGAATGAGCAGTTCTTC	CASSQELLDKVLNEQFF
TRBJ1-4	.	TRBV5-1	.	TGCGCCAGCAGCTTAGGTACGGGGGGATTACTGTTTTTT	CASSLGTGGLLFF
TRBJ2-1	.	TRBV6-5	.	TGTGCCAGCAGTTTCAGGGGAAATGAGCAGTTCTTC	CASSFRGNEQFF
TRBJ1-5	TRBD1	TRBV28	.	TGTGCCAGCAGATCCCCGGGACAGGGGTCAATGGGCGGCAATCAGCCCCAGCATTTT	CASRSPGQGSMGGNQPQHF
TRBJ1-1	TRBD1	TRBV25-1	.	TGTGCCAGCAGGGAGACAGGGGTGAACACTGAAGCTTTCTTT	CASRETGVNTEAFF
TRBJ2-1	TRBD2	TRBV6-5	few	TGTGCCAGCAGTAGCGGGAGCGGGGAGCAGTTCTTC	CASSSGSGEQFF
TRBJ1-6	TRBD1	TRBV2	.	TGTGCCAGCAGCGAGGACAGGGCCCGTTCACCCCTCCACTTT	CASSEDRARSPLHF
TRBJ1-1	.	TRBV28	.	TGTGCCAGCAGTTTGGGGGGGAACACTGAAGCTTTCTTT	CASSLGGNTEAFF
TRBJ2-1	.	TRBV14	.	TGTGCCAGCAGCCAAGATTCCCGCAGCTACAATGAGCAGTTCTTC	CASSQDSRSYNEQFF
TRBJ1-4	.	TRBV19	.	TGTGCCAGTGCAAAACAAAACGAAAAACTGTTTTTT	CASAKQNEKLFF
TRBJ2-1	TRBD1	TRBV3-1/TRBV3-2	.	TGTGCCAGCAGTTGGGACAGAAGCTCCTACAATGAGCAGTTCTTC	CASSWDRSSYNEQFF
TRBJ2-1	.	TRBV24-1	.	TGTGCCACCAGTTCTGCAGGGAACAACAATGAGCAGTTCTTC	CATSSAGNNNEQFF